The 2 T cell receptor beta chains below all came from one sample that was sequenced in a study of sequential checkpoint blockade in melanoma. Clones were read by immunoSEQ multiplex PCR, and TCRdb kept only the in-frame ones, dropping some. Among 20,000 or so clones, about two thirds were seen once, and the ten largest hold around a fifth. As to treatment: randomized to nivolumab then ipilimumab (arm A) or the reverse (arm B). The starting material was CD8+ T cells sorted from blood (inferred from file names), obtained from a patient given nivolumab and ipilimumab in sequence. The receptors were gathered from a human donor with melanoma.

By frequency in the sample, this clone is medium-sized. CDR3 sequence: CASSPSSVDGGAQPQHF. The DNA for the CDR3 is TGTGCCAGCAGCCCGTCGTCTGTGGATGGAGGTGCTCAGCCCCAGCATTTT. This sequence joins TRBV9 and TRBJ1-5; D is ambiguous. Trimming shortened V by 4 bases and J by 6 bases, and 23 bases separated the two germline ends. This CDR3 has 17 amino acids. Germline-derived CDR1 and CDR2 are SGDLS and YYNGEE.

V gene TRBV27 combines with J gene TRBJ1-5; D is unresolved. Trimming removed 3 bases from V and 3 bases from J, with 18 bases in between. The CDR3 has 17 amino acids. The germline V gene has CDR1 MNHEY and CDR2 SMNVEV (reference sequence). The CDR3: CASSLIPVTGINQPQHF. The CDR3 DNA is TGTGCCAGCAGTTTGATCCCGGTGACGGGTATCAATCAGCCCCAGCATTTT.